The rows below give T cell receptor beta chains drawn from one sample of a study of cytotoxic CD8 clonotypes in ibrutinib-treated CLL. The assay was immunoSEQ multiplex PCR, and TCRdb's table has in-frame clones only and misses some. Altogether 200,000 to 250,000 clones are present, 60% to 80% being singletons, with the ten largest covering about an eighth. This specimen consisted of PBMCs, obtained after 12 months of ibrutinib treatment. Every receptor here comes from a human donor with chronic lymphocytic leukemia. Both conserved end residues are part of each CDR3. The order of the fields is V gene, clone size, J gene, D gene, CDR3 DNA, CDR3 protein. The D gene is left open where the match is weak. A clone size is listed for some rows: how often the clone was seen (once, few, many), or a class if it is expanded.

TRBV10-3	NA	TRBJ2-2	TRBD1	TGTGCCATCAGGCCGGGACAGGGGGCGCTCACCGGGGAGCTGTTTTTT	CAIRPGQGALTGELFF
TRBV7-2	NA	TRBJ1-6	NA	TGTGCCAGCAGCCTACCGGGGCAGACCACCAATTCACCCCTCCACTTT	CASSLPGQTTNSPLHF
TRBV5-1	NA	TRBJ1-4	NA	TGCGCCAGCGCGGGGGACCTCAGTGAAAAACTGTTTTTT	CASAGDLSEKLFF
TRBV7-8	NA	TRBJ2-7	NA	TGTGCCAGCAGCTCACAGGACGAGCAGTACTTC	CASSSQDEQYF
TRBV2	few	TRBJ1-2	NA	TGTGCCAGCAGTGGGGCAGGGGATCTCTATGGCTACACCTTC	CASSGAGDLYGYTF
TRBV10-1	NA	TRBJ2-7	NA	TGCGCCAGCAGTGAGTCTTGGGGGACACCCTACGAGCAGTACTTC	CASSESWGTPYEQYF
TRBV19	NA	TRBJ2-3	NA	TGTGCCAGTAGCCCAACAGGGTTATGGCTCGGAGGCACAGATACGCAGTATTTT	CASSPTGLWLGGTDTQYF
TRBV29-1	NA	TRBJ1-1	TRBD1	TGCAGCGCCTCGACAGGGATGAACACTGAAGCTTTCTTT	CSASTGMNTEAFF
TRBV18	NA	TRBJ1-1	NA	TGTGCCAGCTTACAGGACATGAACACTGAAGCTTTCTTT	CASLQDMNTEAFF
TRBV7-6	NA	TRBJ1-5	NA	TGTGCCAGCAGCTTAGCTGGAAGCAATCAGCCCCAGCATTTT	CASSLAGSNQPQHF
TRBV12-5	NA	TRBJ1-4	NA	TGTGCTAGTGGTAGAAGAGTACAGGGACCCAGCCCCCCCGCAGCAACTAATGAAAAACTGTTTTTT	CASGRRVQGPSPPAATNEKLFF
TRBV10-3	NA	TRBJ2-2	TRBD1	TGTGCCATCAGTGGCGGACAGGGGGCAAGTGGCGCCGGGGAGCTGTTTTTT	CAISGGQGASGAGELFF
TRBV6-1	NA	TRBJ1-5	NA	TGTGCCAGCAGTGAAGGCGGCTATAGCAATCAGCCCCAGCATTTT	CASSEGGYSNQPQHF
TRBV11-2	NA	TRBJ2-5	TRBD1	TGTGCCAGCCTCGAGGGGGTAGGGGGCTTACTGGAGACCCAGTACTTC	CASLEGVGGLLETQYF
TRBV7-9	NA	TRBJ1-1	NA	TGTGCCAGCAGCTTTTCGGTGGACACTGAAGCTTTCTTT	CASSFSVDTEAFF
TRBV15	NA	TRBJ1-1	NA	TGTGCCACCAGCAGAGTCAGGGGCGAAGCTTTCTTT	CATSRVRGEAFF
TRBV7-2	NA	TRBJ2-3	NA	TGTGCCAGCAGCGAGGGGTATACGCAGTATTTT	CASSEGYTQYF
TRBV10-1	NA	TRBJ2-2	NA	TGCGCCAGCGGGGCCCAAGCGGCAACCGGGGAGCTGTTTTTT	CASGAQAATGELFF
TRBV30	few	TRBJ2-3	TRBD1	TGTGCCTGGACCTACAGGGGGCTCACAGATACGCAGTATTTT	CAWTYRGLTDTQYF
TRBV4-1	few	TRBJ1-2	NA	TGCGCCAGCAGCCAAGAAAGGGTCAGGGACTATGGCTACACCTTC	CASSQERVRDYGYTF
TRBV11-2	NA	TRBJ1-2	NA	TGTGCCAGCAGCTTAGGGTTTGAGGGCCCTAGCTACACCTTC	CASSLGFEGPSYTF
TRBV7-6	NA	TRBJ2-7	TRBD1	TGTGCCAGCAGCTCTACACAGGGGGCCTACGAGCAGTACTTC	CASSSTQGAYEQYF
TRBV7-8	once	TRBJ1-1	TRBD1	TGTGCCAGCAAGGGACAGGGGGCGCGTACTGAAGCTTTCTTT	CASKGQGARTEAFF
TRBV5-6	NA	TRBJ2-7	TRBD2	TGTGCCAGCAGCCCAGCGGGAGCCAATGTCTACGAGCAGTACTTC	CASSPAGANVYEQYF
TRBV9	NA	TRBJ2-7	TRBD1	TGTGCCAGCAGCGCTGGACAGGGTGGGCCTTTCTCCTACGAGCAGTACTTC	CASSAGQGGPFSYEQYF
TRBV7-3	NA	TRBJ1-6	NA	TGTGCCAGCCGCCGAGATTATAATTCACCCCTCCACTTT	CASRRDYNSPLHF
TRBV5-1	NA	TRBJ2-1	NA	TGCGCCAGCAGCTTGGAGGACAGCTCCTACAATGAGCAGTTCTTC	CASSLEDSSYNEQFF
TRBV4-1	NA	TRBJ2-5	TRBD2	TGCGCCAGCAGTAGACTAGCGGGGCTACAAGAGACCCAGTACTTC	CASSRLAGLQETQYF
TRBV4-2	NA	TRBJ2-1	TRBD2	TGTGCCAGCAGCCAATTAGCGGGGCCCGCCAGCTCCTACAATGAGCAGTTCTTC	CASSQLAGPASSYNEQFF
TRBV7-9	NA	TRBJ2-5	NA	TGTGCCAGCAGCCTCACGATGATTGAGACCCAGTACTTC	CASSLTMIETQYF
TRBV28	NA	TRBJ2-5	NA	TGTGCCAGCAAAAGGCCGGGCCGGGGCTTAGAGACCCAGTACTTC	CASKRPGRGLETQYF
TRBV10-3	NA	TRBJ2-7	NA	TGTGCCATCAGTGAGTCGCGAGCCTCGTCTTTTAGCTCCTACGAGCAGTACTTC	CAISESRASSFSSYEQYF
TRBV29-1	NA	TRBJ1-2	NA	TGCAGCGGCGCAAACGGACAGTTCGGCTACACCTTC	CSGANGQFGYTF
TRBV5-1	NA	TRBJ2-1	TRBD2	TGCGCCAGCAGCTTGGCTAGCGGGCTAGGTAATGAGCAGTTCTTC	CASSLASGLGNEQFF
TRBV28	NA	TRBJ1-5	NA	TGTGCCAGCAGAAGGTTAAGGGCAAATCAGCCCCAGCATTTT	CASRRLRANQPQHF
TRBV5-1	many	TRBJ2-1	NA	TGCGCCAGCAGCTTGGATGGGTACAATGAGCAGTTCTTC	CASSLDGYNEQFF
TRBV27	NA	TRBJ2-3	NA	TGTGCCAGCAGTACGACAGATACGCAGTATTTT	CASSTTDTQYF
TRBV4-1	NA	TRBJ1-1	NA	TGCGCCAGCAGCCTAGGCCCTGACCCAACTGAAGCTTTCTTT	CASSLGPDPTEAFF
TRBV5-1	NA	TRBJ1-6	TRBD1	TGCGCCAGCAGAGAGACAGGGCTTTCACCCCTCCACTTT	CASRETGLSPLHF
TRBV6-5	medium-sized	TRBJ2-2	NA	TGTGCCAGCAGTGATAGGGACACCGGGGAGCTGTTTTTT	CASSDRDTGELFF
TRBV30	NA	TRBJ2-7	NA	TGTGCCTGGGGGACTTGGACAGCGGCCTACGAGCAGTACTTC	CAWGTWTAAYEQYF
TRBV19	NA	TRBJ2-1	TRBD2	TGTGCCAGTAGTACTCTAGCGGGGAGATACAATGAGCAGTTCTTC	CASSTLAGRYNEQFF
TRBV28	NA	TRBJ2-7	NA	TGTGCCAGCAGTTTGTTCGCGGGGTCCGCCTACGAGCAGTACTTC	CASSLFAGSAYEQYF
TRBV30	NA	TRBJ1-2	NA	TGTGCCTGGAGTTCGGGGGTTGGCCAGACATACACCTTC	CAWSSGVGQTYTF
TRBV7-8	few	TRBJ2-1	NA	TGTGCCAGCAGCTACAGGGGAGGCTCCGCTGAGCAGTTCTTC	CASSYRGGSAEQFF
TRBV7-9	NA	TRBJ2-1	NA	TGTGCCAGCAGCTTTCCTCACAATGAGCAGTTCTTC	CASSFPHNEQFF
TRBV11-1	NA	TRBJ2-3	NA	TGTGCCAGCAGCTTACGGCCCCTAGCCCCCACAGATACGCAGTATTTT	CASSLRPLAPTDTQYF
TRBV7-6	few	TRBJ2-7	TRBD1	TGTGCCAGCAGCTTCTCGGACAGGGGGCGAGAGCAGTACTTC	CASSFSDRGREQYF
TRBV28	many	TRBJ2-7	NA	TGTGCTCACAAGGGGGGGCAGGGTTACGAGCAGTACTTC	CAHKGGQGYEQYF
TRBV2	NA	TRBJ2-7	NA	TGTGCCACCTGGAGGCTAGCGTTCGCCACAGTCAACGAGCAGTACTTC	CATWRLAFATVNEQYF
TRBV2	NA	TRBJ1-1	NA	TGTGCCAGCAGTAAGGTGACAGGATTGAACACTGAAGCTTTCTTT	CASSKVTGLNTEAFF
TRBV14	NA	TRBJ2-3	NA	TGTGCCAGCAGCCAACCCGCGACAGCTAGCACAGATACGCAGTATTTT	CASSQPATASTDTQYF